Included here is one T cell receptor (beta chain) sequence, with context. Other DNA sequences within the sample encode an identical CDR3. The record originates from a study of blood T cell repertoires in COVID-19. Whole-study context: The cDNA or gDNA used as material had been derived from T cells, B-cell-depleted T cells, or PBMCs.

Original processing notes: Counts of nucleated cells, estimated from reference gene primer amplification, were obtained. The protocol was immunoSEQ multiplex PCR, while the TCRdb copy is restricted to in-frame clones and leaves out a portion. That table is the source of V, J and clone size, and D and trimming were worked out from the DNA. Of 310,000 or so clones listed, approximately 86% were seen once; the top ten hold roughly 2%. This CDR3 has 13 residues. Germline assignment: CDR1 KGHSH and CDR2 LQKENI. The ends lost 2 bases at V and 4 bases at J; junction bases unmatched: 1. The sequence was obtained from a woman between 45 and 60 years old who had recovered from COVID-19. Sequencing was done on a sample of peripheral blood. The rearrangement joins TRBV18 to TRBJ1-1; 7 positions match TRBD1. The CDR3 loop reads CASSPAGGTEAFF. CDR3 in DNA: TGTGCCAGCTCACCAGCAGGGGGCACTGAAGCTTTCTTT.